The present entry profiles one TCR beta chain with its context. The data stem from a study of cytomegalovirus exposure and HLA in healthy donors. Sequencing used immunoSEQ multiplex PCR; TCRdb keeps in-frame clones, though not all of them. This repertoire shows approximately 65,000 clones, roughly nine tenths found once; its top ten account for approximately 3.4%. Trimming took 2 bases from V and 2 from J; bases not matched to a gene: 4. There are 15 residues in the CDR3. Germline CDR1 reads MNHEY; CDR2 reads SVGAGI. This receptor was taken from a man aged 18 to 30 in good health and CMV-seronegative. The chain couples TRBV6-5 to TRBJ1-2, with TRBD1 matching 8 bases. Source material: PBMCs. The DNA for the CDR3 is TGTGCCAGCAGTTACGGCGGACAGGGAAACTATGGCTACACCTTC. This encodes CASSYGGQGNYGYTF.